This TCR beta chain was sequenced during a study of beta chain features in type 1 diabetes. On the study more broadly: There was similarity between patients and healthy donors in age, gender and cell yields.

This clone appeared a single time. As yet, its antigen is unknown. The CDR3 is 14 amino acids. V was pared by 8 bases and J by 8 bases, with 12 bases of the junction left unmatched. Germline V lookup: CDR1 LNHDA, CDR2 SQIVND (reference sequence). The authors reverse transcribed all of the isolated RNA, so sequencing captured expressed TCRB transcripts. Here immunoSEQ multiplex PCR was the method, and the copy in TCRdb shows in-frame clones only, minus some. The sample shows about 110,000 clones, almost 40% of them seen only once. Broader study findings: With patients and controls alike, PCR might favor shorter templates to an equal degree. Diminished insertions and augmented deletions at VDJ junctions characterized type 1 diabetes patients.

Sequencing was carried out using stem cell memory CD4+ T cells from blood. The sequence was obtained from a woman in her late teens or twenties in good health. The V call is TRBV19, the J call TRBJ2-3; 8 bases match TRBD1. The CDR3 is CASPSDRVPGTQYF. DNA for the CDR3: TGTGCCAGTCCTTCGGACAGGGTTCCAGGTACGCAGTATTTT.